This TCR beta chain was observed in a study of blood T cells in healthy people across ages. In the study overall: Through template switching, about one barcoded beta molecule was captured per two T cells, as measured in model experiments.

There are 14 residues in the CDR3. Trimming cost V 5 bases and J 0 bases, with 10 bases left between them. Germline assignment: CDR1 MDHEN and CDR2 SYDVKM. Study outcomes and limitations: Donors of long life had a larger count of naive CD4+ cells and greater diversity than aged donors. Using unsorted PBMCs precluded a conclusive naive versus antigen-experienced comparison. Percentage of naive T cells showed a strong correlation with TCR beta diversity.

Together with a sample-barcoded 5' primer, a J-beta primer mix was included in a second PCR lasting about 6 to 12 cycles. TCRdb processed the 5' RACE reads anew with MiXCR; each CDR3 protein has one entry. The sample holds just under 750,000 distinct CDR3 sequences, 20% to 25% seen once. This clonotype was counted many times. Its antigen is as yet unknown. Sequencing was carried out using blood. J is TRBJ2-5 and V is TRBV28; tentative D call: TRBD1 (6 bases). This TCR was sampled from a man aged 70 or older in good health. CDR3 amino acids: CASSRSGDQETQYF. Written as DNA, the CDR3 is TGTGCCAGCAGTCGTTCAGGGGACCAAGAGACCCAGTACTTC.